A selection of T cell receptor beta chains follows, all from one sample in a study of T cells after yellow fever vaccination. TCRdb analysed the 5' RACE reads with MiXCR anew, one entry per CDR3 protein. The top ten hold about 25% of the sample, which has over 100,000 distinct CDR3 sequences, more than 7.5% seen once. The sample was CD8+ T cells sorted from PBMCs, taken 45 days after the yellow fever booster vaccination. Source of these receptors: a man younger than 40 who received the YFV17D yellow fever vaccine. CDR3s include the opening cysteine and the closing phenylalanine or tryptophan. The D gene is left open where the match is weak. Size is stated for part of the rows, as once, few or many counts, or as a class when the clone is expanded.

CDR3,DNA,V,J,size,D
CATSRGIAGTDTQYF,TGTGCCACCAGCAGAGGAATAGCGGGCACAGATACGCAGTATTTT,TRBV15,TRBJ2-3,-,-
CASSLGTSGSYEQYF,TGTGCCAGCAGTTTGGGGACTAGCGGATCCTACGAGCAGTACTTC,TRBV27,TRBJ2-7,many,TRBD2
CASSPDGLASYNEQFF,TGTGCCAGCAGTCCTGACGGACTTGCATCCTACAATGAGCAGTTCTTC,TRBV12-3/TRBV12-4,TRBJ2-1,few,-
CASSVDSLGGELFF,TGTGCCAGCAGCGTTGACTCTTTGGGCGGGGAGCTGTTTTTT,TRBV9,TRBJ2-2,many,-
CASSLAASWDEQYF,TGTGCCAGCAGCTTGGCGGCTAGCTGGGACGAGCAGTACTTC,TRBV5-4,TRBJ2-7,many,-
CSVAINGYEQYF,TGCAGCGTGGCTATTAACGGCTACGAGCAGTACTTC,TRBV29-1,TRBJ2-7,many,-
CASSGEGKFTYEQYF,TGCGCCAGCAGCGGCGAGGGAAAATTTACCTACGAGCAGTACTTC,TRBV5-1,TRBJ2-7,many,-
CATSPRDAPQETQYF,TGTGCCACCAGCCCCCGGGACGCCCCACAAGAGACCCAGTACTTC,TRBV15,TRBJ2-5,-,-
CSAPTTDRGTPKGNTDTQYF,TGCAGTGCCCCAACCACCGACAGGGGAACCCCGAAGGGCAACACAGATACGCAGTATTTT,TRBV20-1,TRBJ2-3,-,TRBD1
CASSQDPLEVAAPYEQYF,TGCGCCAGCAGCCAAGATCCCCTCGAAGTAGCGGCCCCTTACGAGCAGTACTTC,TRBV4-3,TRBJ2-7,many,-
CASSPTYNEQFF,TGCGCCAGCAGCCCTACCTACAATGAGCAGTTCTTC,TRBV5-1,TRBJ2-1,many,-
CASSPQDSGTGELFF,TGTGCCAGCAGCCCCCAGGACAGTGGCACCGGGGAGCTGTTTTTT,TRBV7-9,TRBJ2-2,few,-
CASSAGGGDTEAFF,TGTGCCAGCAGCGCAGGGGGTGGGGACACTGAAGCTTTCTTT,TRBV7-9,TRBJ1-1,many,TRBD1
CASSLFGGYGTVQPQHF,TGTGCCAGCAGTTTGTTTGGTGGGTACGGGACAGTTCAGCCCCAGCATTTT,TRBV27,TRBJ1-5,many,TRBD1
CASSMGAGLETQYF,TGTGCCAGCAGTATGGGGGCAGGGCTGGAGACCCAGTACTTC,TRBV27,TRBJ2-5,few,-
CASSLWVTYNEQFF,TGTGCCAGCAGCTTATGGGTCACCTACAATGAGCAGTTCTTC,TRBV7-9,TRBJ2-1,few,-
CTSSQVPGLTNYGYTF,TGCACCAGCAGCCAAGTTCCAGGGCTGACTAACTATGGCTACACCTTC,TRBV1,TRBJ1-2,many,-
CASSLRLAGTDTQYF,TGTGCCAGCAGTCTTAGACTAGCGGGCACAGATACGCAGTATTTT,TRBV7-2,TRBJ2-3,many,TRBD2
CSVVLAGVSYNEQFF,TGCAGCGTTGTTCTAGCGGGAGTGTCCTACAATGAGCAGTTCTTC,TRBV29-1,TRBJ2-1,few,TRBD2
CASSPLTGGVYGLHEQYF,TGTGCCAGCAGCCCCTTGACAGGGGGCGTGTATGGCCTCCACGAGCAGTACTTC,TRBV6-2/TRBV6-3,TRBJ2-7,many,TRBD1
CAMGPGGTSTDTQYF,TGTGCCATGGGCCCCGGGGGCACCAGCACAGATACGCAGTATTTT,TRBV5-3,TRBJ2-3,once,-
CASSLVGDRGEQFF,TGCGCCAGCAGCCTGGTGGGGGATCGAGGTGAGCAGTTCTTC,TRBV4-3,TRBJ2-1,many,-
CASSVGGGMSYEQYF,TGTGCCAGCAGCGTAGGTGGCGGGATGTCCTACGAGCAGTACTTC,TRBV9,TRBJ2-7,many,-
CSARQGARSNQPQHF,TGCAGTGCTAGACAGGGGGCTCGTAGCAATCAGCCCCAGCATTTT,TRBV20-1,TRBJ1-5,many,TRBD1
CSARDFLSYEQYF,TGCAGCGCTAGGGACTTTCTCTCCTACGAGCAGTACTTC,TRBV20-1,TRBJ2-7,many,-
CSATSDFQQFF,TGCAGTGCAACTAGCGATTTTCAGCAGTTCTTC,TRBV20-1,TRBJ2-1,many,TRBD2
CASSQQGPEQYF,TGTGCCAGCAGTCAACAGGGACCCGAGCAGTACTTC,TRBV3-1,TRBJ2-7,many,-
CASSVAGNTDTQYF,TGTGCCAGCAGCGTAGCCGGGAACACAGATACGCAGTATTTT,TRBV9,TRBJ2-3,many,-
CSVVLSGETQYF,TGCAGTGTTGTACTTAGCGGGGAGACCCAGTACTTC,TRBV20-1,TRBJ2-5,many,TRBD2
CASSPSGGSNTEAFF,TGTGCCAGCTCACCGTCCGGGGGTTCGAACACTGAAGCTTTCTTT,TRBV18,TRBJ1-1,many,-